The next 2 T cell receptor beta chains were all read from a single sample in a study of vaccination and CD4 T cells after COVID-19. For these TCRs, the target antigens are not known. The Oncomine TCR Beta short-read assay generated sequence data from the DNA of cultured CD4+ T cells. Each CDR3 protein is one row after TCRdb ran MiXCR on the PCR reads. The sample contains approximately 5,400 distinct CDR3 sequences, 35% to 45% of which appear only once. Treatment defined: approximately 11-day PBMC culture with coronavirus spike peptide pools or control peptides (ViraFEST assay). It was before the COVID-19 pandemic (2011-2018) that the unexposed donor's CD4+ T cells were collected. Sample: CD4+ T cells from blood, cultured in vitro. The receptors were sampled from a human donor in good health.

The rearrangement links TRBV23-1 to TRBJ2-3; perhaps TRBD2 as D (5 bases). TRBV23-1 is an ORF, and what it does is uncertain. The V gene lost 0 bases and the J gene lost 2 bases, with 12 bases spanning the gap. This CDR3 region has 16 residues. The CDR3 region is CASSQSKGANTDTQYF. The CDR3 coding sequence is TGCGCCAGCAGTCAATCGAAGGGAGCAAACACAGATACGCAGTATTTT.

The rearrangement joins TRBV6-1 to TRBJ1-2, with 7 bases that match TRBD1. This CDR3 comprises 14 residues. Germline V CDR1 and CDR2: MNHNS, SASEGT. The J segment lost 8 bases and the V segment lost 6 bases, leaving 12 bases of the junction unmatched. CDR3 residues: CASSSTWDRTGYTF. In nucleotides, the CDR3 is TGTGCCAGCAGCTCTACCTGGGACAGAACCGGCTACACCTTC.